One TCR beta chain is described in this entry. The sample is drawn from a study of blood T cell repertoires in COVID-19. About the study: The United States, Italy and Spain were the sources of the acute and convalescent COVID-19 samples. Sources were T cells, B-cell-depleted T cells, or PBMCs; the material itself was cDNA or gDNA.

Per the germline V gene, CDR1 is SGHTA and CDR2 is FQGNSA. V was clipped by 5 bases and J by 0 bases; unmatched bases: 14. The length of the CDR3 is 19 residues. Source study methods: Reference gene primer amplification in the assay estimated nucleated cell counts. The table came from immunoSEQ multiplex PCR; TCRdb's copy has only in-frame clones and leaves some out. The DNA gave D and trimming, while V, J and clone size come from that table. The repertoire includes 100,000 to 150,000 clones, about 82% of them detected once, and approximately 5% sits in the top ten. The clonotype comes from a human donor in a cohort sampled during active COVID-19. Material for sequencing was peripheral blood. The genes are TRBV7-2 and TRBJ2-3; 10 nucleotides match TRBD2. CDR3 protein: CASSPRGLAGVGSTDTQYF. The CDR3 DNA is TGTGCCAGCAGCCCTAGGGGGCTAGCGGGAGTGGGGAGCACAGATACGCAGTATTTT.